One sample yielded the 24 T cell receptor beta chains listed below, sequenced in a study of tumor-infiltrating lymphocytes in primary liver carcinoma. TCR beta cDNA was prepared out of 500 ng total RNA by means of a constant-region primer. It was through three nested multiplex PCR rounds of slightly modified ARM-PCR that TCR beta libraries arose. TRBV1-TRBV30 forward primers and a C-beta reverse primer were used in the first two PCR rounds, which each ran for approximately 10 cycles. TCRdb called the multiplex PCR reads again in MiXCR, with one record for every CDR3 protein. This table holds 300,000 to 400,000 distinct CDR3 sequences, 65% found once. Germline DNA was also extracted, with blood RNA taken from unsorted whole blood. Sequenced: peripheral blood. These receptors were collected from a man aged 40-55 years with primary liver carcinoma and hepatitis B virus infection.

The chain is built from TRBV28 and TRBJ2-4, with D uncertain. This CDR3 is built from 14 residues. The germline CDR1 and CDR2 sequences are MDHEN and SYDVKM. The ends were cut back, 5 bases at V and 10 bases at J, with 18 bases in the middle. The CDR3 loop is CASSAADYGPIQYF. CDR3 coding DNA: TGTGCCAGCAGTGCCGCGGATTATGGTCCGATTCAGTACTTC.

Concerning this clonotype itself: This likely comes from a read error, as the CDR3 has no conserved phenylalanine or tryptophan at its end. The gene calls are TRBV11-2 and TRBJ2-5; D is perhaps TRBD1 (5 bases). Germline assignment: CDR1 SGHAT and CDR2 FQNNGV. Trimming removed 2 bases from V and 3 bases from J, with 16 bases in between. CDR3 size: 16 residues. For the CDR3, the DNA is TGTGCCAGCAGCTTACGCACCGGGCAGGGCGAAGAGACCCAGTACCTC. Protein product: CASSLRTGQGEETQYL.

Points on this clonotype: Being one base from a much bigger clone, this may be a read error. The chain links TRBV4-1 to TRBJ2-7; no reliable D call. The CDR3 is made up of 14 amino acids. Looked up from germline, CDR1 is MGHRA and CDR2 is YSYEKL. Trimming pared 4 bases from V and 2 bases from J, leaving 12 bases between. CDR3 region: CASSRDFGPYEQYF. In DNA form, the CDR3 reads TGCGCCAGCAGCCGTGACTTTGGCCCCTACGAGCAGTACTTC.

Points on this clonotype: In this CDR3 the conserved last residue, phenylalanine or tryptophan, is missing, so a read error is likely. The chain joins TRBV29-1 to TRBJ1-1, with D perhaps TRBD1 (5 bases). The CDR3 runs to 12 residues. CDR1 is SQVTM, CDR2 ANQGSEA, per germline. V was pared by 6 bases and J by 6 bases, with 14 bases between. This chain's CDR3 is CSVGTPVAEAFS. As DNA, the CDR3 is TGCAGCGTGGGGACTCCCGTCGCTGAAGCTTTCTCT.

This clonotype has at least ten counts. The chain recombines TRBV29-1 with TRBJ2-5; 7 bases agree with TRBD2. Trimming took 6 bases from V and 4 from J; bases not matched to a gene: 8. The CDR3 runs to 13 residues. Germline V CDR1 and CDR2: SQVTM, ANQGSEA. CDR3 nucleotide sequence: TGCAGCGTGCGAAGCGGGGTTGGAGAGACCCAGTACTTC. Its translation: CSVRSGVGETQYF. Complete variable domain (other parts from reference TRBV29-1 and TRBJ2-5): SAVISQKPSRDICQRGTSLTIQCQVDSQVTMMFWYRQQPGQSLTLIATANQGSEATYESGFVIDKFPISRPNLTFSTLTVSNMSPEDSSIYLCSVRSGVGETQYFGPGTRLLVL.

A word on this clonotype: One junction end does not reproduce the germline sequence, and a read error may be involved. J is TRBJ1-2 and V is TRBV6-5, with no clear D. The CDR3 totals 14 residues. From germline, CDR1 is MNHEY and CDR2 SVGAGI. CDR3 bases: TGTGCCAGTAGTTACTCATCGGAGAGCTATGGCTACACCTTC. Translation gives CASSYSSESYGYTF.

Of note for this clonotype: A read error may be the cause here, since a much bigger clone is one base away. The chain links TRBV29-1 to TRBJ2-1; no clear D gene. With 7 bases removed from V and 13 bases from J, the gap between germline ends came to 20 bases. This CDR3 spans 12 amino acids. The germline V gene encodes CDR1 SQVTM and CDR2 ANQGSEA. This CDR3 reads CSGWGLQETQFF. CDR3 coding DNA: TGCAGCGGGTGGGGTCTCCAAGAGACCCAGTTCTTC.

A remark on this clonotype: Being one base from a much bigger clone, this may be a read error. This chain joins TRBV6-5 and TRBJ2-7; no definite D call. The germline V gene encodes CDR1 MNHEY and CDR2 SVGAGI. With 2 bases removed from V and 3 bases from J, the gap between germline ends came to 8 bases. This CDR3 region has 13 residues. As DNA, the CDR3 is TGTGCCAGCAGTTACGTCAGAGTCTACGAGCAGTACTTC. It specifies CASSYVRVYEQYF.

The rearrangement joins TRBV5-1 to TRBJ2-5; D is possibly TRBD1 (6 bases). The germline gives CDR1 SGHRS, CDR2 YFSETQ. The ends were cut back, 4 bases at V and 7 bases at J, with 20 bases in the middle. The CDR3 has 15 residues. The CDR3 region is CASSLQQGGTGTQYF. The CDR3 DNA reads as TGCGCCAGCAGCCTACAACAGGGTGGTACCGGGACCCAGTACTTC.

Concerning this clonotype itself: A read error may produce the germline difference seen at one junction end. This sequence joins TRBV11-2 and TRBJ2-3; TRBD2 aligns across 11 bases. This CDR3 is 14 amino acids long. Germline V gene lookup returns CDR1 SGHAT and CDR2 FQNNGV. CDR3 protein: CGSSMTSGADTQYF. The CDR3 DNA reads TGTGGCAGCAGCATGACTAGCGGGGCAGATACGCAGTATTTT.

Only one count was recorded for this clonotype. This may come from a read error, since a much larger clone is one base off. The chain links TRBV6-6 to TRBJ1-5; D call uncertain. Trimming took 4 bases from V and 1 from J, leaving 11 bases between them. This CDR3 comprises 15 residues. Germline loops: CDR1 MNHNY, CDR2 SVGAGI (reference sequence). The CDR3 region has the DNA TGTGCCAGCAGTTCTAGGCCGTTCAGCAATCAGCCCCAGCATTTT. Amino acids: CASSSRPFSNQPQHF.

V and J are TRBV6-5 and TRBJ2-7; D may be TRBD1 (6 bases). The CDR3 runs 19 residues. Germline-derived CDR1 and CDR2 are MNHEY and SVGAGI. The V end was cut by 0 bases, the J end by 2 bases, with 23 bases between. The chain's CDR3 is CASSYSIRGLGAGAYEQYF. DNA for the CDR3: TGTGCCAGCAGTTACTCGATACGCGGACTGGGGGCCGGGGCCTACGAGCAGTACTTC.

About this clonotype: At one boundary the junction diverges from the germline segment, which might be a read error. This chain connects TRBV6-5 to TRBJ2-4, with a weak D call TRBD1 (5 bases). Germline lookup yields CDR1 MNHEY and CDR2 SVGAGI. CDR3 length: 13 residues. The CDR3 region is CGSKRDRSGIQYF. CDR3 bases: TGTGGCAGCAAACGCGACAGATCAGGGATTCAGTACTTC.

The chain links TRBV11-1 to TRBJ2-1; a possible D gene is TRBD1 (5 bases). This CDR3 is 14 amino acids long. Trimming removed 5 bases from V and 13 bases from J, with 21 bases in between. Germline V gene sequence: CDR1 SGHAT, CDR2 FQDESV (reference sequence). CDR3 loop: CASSLDNSYNKQFF. CDR3 DNA: TGTGCCAGCAGCCTGGACAACTCCTACAATAAACAGTTCTTC. Full variable domain (outside the CDR3, taken from reference TRBV11-1 and TRBJ2-1): EAEVAQSPRYKITEKSQAVAFWCDPISGHATLYWYRQILGQGPELLVQFQDESVVDDSQLPKDRFSAERLKGVDSTLKIQPAELGDSAMYLCASSLDNSYNKQFFGPGTRLTVL.

This clonotype was counted a single time. The junction departs from germline at one end; a sequencing error may be responsible. The CDR3 DNA reads TGTGCCAGCAGTTGGACAGGGAATTCACCCCTCCGATTT. This sequence encodes CASSWTGNSPLRF. V usage is TRBV12-3 or TRBV12-4 and J usage is TRBJ1-6, with 8 bases fitting TRBD1. CDR3 size: 13 residues.

This chain uses TRBV7-9 with TRBJ2-5; D is possibly TRBD1 or TRBD2 (6 bases each). Germline CDR1 SEHNR, CDR2 FQNEAQ (reference sequence). The CDR3 is 15 residues long. Trimming cost V 9 bases and J 0 bases, with 17 bases left between them. CDR3 sequence: CARSRLEGDQETQYF. CDR3 bases: TGTGCCAGGAGCCGCTTGGAGGGGGACCAAGAGACCCAGTACTTC.

As regards this clonotype: Being one base from a much bigger clone, this may be a read error. V and J are TRBV12-3 or TRBV12-4 and TRBJ2-4; tentatively, D is TRBD1 (5 bases). The CDR3 has 13 residues. CDR3 residues: CTTGHRSKNIQYF. In DNA form, the CDR3 reads TGTACCACAGGTCACAGATCCAAAAACATTCAGTACTTC.

The chain uses TRBV14 and TRBJ2-1; 7 positions agree with TRBD2. The V gene's germline CDR1 is SGHDN and CDR2 FVKESK. The CDR3 contains 16 residues. The V gene end was trimmed by 1 base and the J gene end by 1 base; junction bases not matched to a gene: 4. The CDR3 DNA sequence: TGTGCCAGCAGCCAAGGTAACGGGAGGTCCTACAATGAGCAGTTCTTC. It specifies CASSQGNGRSYNEQFF. Looking up the rest from reference TRBV14 and TRBJ2-1 gives the full variable domain: EAGVTQFPSHSVIEKGQTVTLRCDPISGHDNLYWYRRVMGKEIKFLLHFVKESKQDESGMPNNRFLAERTGGTYSTLKVQPAELEDSGVYFCASSQGNGRSYNEQFFGPGTRLTVL.

This clonotype was seen ten or more times. The chain recombines TRBV4-2 with TRBJ1-2, with unresolved D. CDR1 and CDR2 from the germline V gene are LGHNA and YNFKEQ. The V and J ends lost 1 base and 8 bases respectively, with 11 bases between them. This CDR3 has 13 amino acids. CDR3 sequence (DNA): TGTGCCAGCAGCCAAGGGTATGGGGTCGGCTACACCTTC. Its protein is CASSQGYGVGYTF.

About this clonotype: A read error may be the cause here, since a much bigger clone is one base away. V gene TRBV12-3 or TRBV12-4 combines with J gene TRBJ2-1, with 7 nucleotides matching TRBD2. The V segment lost 4 bases and the J segment 6 bases; nucleotides outside the gene matches: 6. The CDR3 is 14 amino acids. CDR3 sequence (DNA): TGTGCCAGCAGTTCAGACCGGGAGGCCAATGAGCAGTTCTTC. This sequence encodes CASSSDREANEQFF.

This clonotype was counted between two and nine times. Possible read error: a much larger clone is one base away. The rearrangement joins TRBV29-1 to TRBJ2-7; D remains ambiguous. Germline V gene data show CDR1 as SQVTM and CDR2 as ANQGSEA. Trimming stripped 2 bases from V and 4 bases from J, with 6 bases between. This CDR3 region has 11 residues. The CDR3 coding sequence is TGCAGCGTTGAACAGTGGTACGAGCAGTACTTC. It is translated as CSVEQWYEQYF.

Turning to this clonotype: The germline gene is not matched at one end of the junction; a read error may be the cause. CDR3 DNA: TGTGCCAGCAACCAAGAAGGGACAGTGGGCCAAGAGACCCAGTACTTC. It is translated as CASNQEGTVGQETQYF. The chain employs TRBV4-2 and TRBJ2-5, with 7 nucleotides matching TRBD1. The CDR3 sequence is 16 residues long. Germline assignment: CDR1 LGHNA and CDR2 YNFKEQ.

Comments on this clonotype: Because it lacks the conserved phenylalanine or tryptophan at the end, this CDR3 is likely a read error. The rearrangement links TRBV6-1 to TRBJ2-6; D is tentatively TRBD1 or TRBD2 (6 bases each). V gave up 1 base and J gave up 0 bases, with 16 bases separating them. The CDR3 covers 19 residues. The germline V gene has CDR1 MNHNS and CDR2 SASEGT. CDR3 nucleotides: TGTGCCAGCAGTGAAGGGAGGGGGAGTGGGATCTCTGGGGCCAACGTCCTGACTTCC. Its translation: CASSEGRGSGISGANVLTS.

Comment on this clonotype: A read error may be the cause here, since a much bigger clone is one base away. The chain couples TRBV5-4 to TRBJ1-1; D remains unclear. Germline loops: CDR1 SGHNT, CDR2 YYREEE (reference sequence). Deletions cut 7 bases from V and 1 base from J, with 14 bases between. The CDR3 extends over 14 amino acids. CDR3 bases: TGTGCCAGCTCGACTCCAGGCACGAACACTGAAGCTTTCTTT. Translation gives CASSTPGTNTEAFF.